A single sample gave rise to the 10 T cell receptor beta chains below, sequenced in a study of T cell responses to AZD1222 COVID-19 vaccine. Libraries were prepared by immunoSEQ multiplex PCR; TCRdb keeps only in-frame clonotypes and omits some of them. The sample records around 100,000 clones, 70% to 90% being singletons. The input for sequencing was peripheral blood, taken on day 0 of AZD1222 vaccination. These receptors came from an adult in good health.

The rearrangement joins TRBV24-1 to TRBJ2-2; TRBD2 agrees at 8 bases. Germline CDR1 and CDR2: KGHDR and SFDVKD. The V segment lost 1 base and the J segment 5 bases; nucleotides outside the gene matches: 2. The CDR3 covers 15 residues. The CDR3 coding sequence is TGTGCCACCAGTGATTTACCTAGCGGGACCGGGGAGCTGTTTTTT. Residues: CATSDLPSGTGELFF.

This clone was recorded a few times. V gene TRBV11-2 combines with J gene TRBJ2-7; TRBD1 is a possible D gene (5 bases). The germline gives CDR1 SGHAT, CDR2 FQNNGV. The CDR3 consists of 14 residues. Trimming cost V 2 bases and J 6 bases, with 14 bases left between them. The CDR3 sequence: CASSLRTSLGEQYF. CDR3 sequence (DNA): TGTGCCAGCAGCTTACGGACATCATTGGGCGAGCAGTACTTC.

V gene TRBV21-1 combines with J gene TRBJ2-1; whether TRBD2, the table's D call, matches the DNA was not checked. TRBV21-1 is described as a pseudogene. This CDR3 region has 14 residues. The CDR3 is CAIKKGGTYNEQFF. CDR3 DNA sequence: TGTGCCATCAAGAAAGGCGGGACCTACAATGAGCAGTTCTTC.

This chain joins TRBV6-2 or TRBV6-3 and TRBJ1-1; D call uncertain. The CDR3 has 14 amino acids. Trimming stripped 5 bases from V and 6 bases from J, with 16 bases between. Germline CDR1 is MNHEY and CDR2 is SVGEGT. The CDR3 region is CASSDPLGRPEAFF. CDR3 sequence (DNA): TGTGCCAGCAGTGACCCCCTGGGTAGACCTGAAGCTTTCTTT.

V usage is TRBV28 and J usage is TRBJ1-5; 8 bases align to TRBD1. Germline-derived CDR1 and CDR2 are MDHEN and SYDVKM. The V segment lost 8 bases and the J segment 3 bases; nucleotides outside the gene matches: 6. The CDR3 spans 14 residues. The CDR3 DNA reads TGTGCCAGCCGGGACAGGAGGTCCAATCAGCCCCAGCATTTT. This codes for CASRDRRSNQPQHF.

The CDR3 sequence: CASSWLGGGTDTQYF. The CDR3 DNA is TGTGCCAGCAGCTGGCTCGGCGGGGGCACAGATACGCAGTATTTT. The rearrangement links TRBV7-2 to TRBJ2-3; D may be TRBD2 (6 bases). Trimming removed 4 bases from V and 1 base from J, with 12 bases in between. This CDR3 comprises 15 residues. Germline-derived CDR1 and CDR2 are SGHTA and FQGNSA.

This chain joins TRBV3-1 (or the pseudogene TRBV3-2) and TRBJ2-7, with D maybe TRBD1 (6 bases). V lost 4 bases, J lost 0 bases, and 10 bases lay in between. CDR1 and CDR2 from the germline V gene are LGHDT and YNNKEL (reference sequence). The CDR3 loop spans 14 amino acids. As DNA, the CDR3 is TGTGCCAGCAGCCGACAGGAGAGCTCCTACGAGCAGTACTTC. Amino acids: CASSRQESSYEQYF.

The chain joins TRBV18 to TRBJ2-1; TRBD2 matches 7 bases. The CDR3 extends over 13 amino acids. V was clipped by 4 bases and J by 7 bases; unmatched bases: 4. Germline CDR1 reads KGHSH; CDR2 reads LQKENI. The CDR3 sequence: CASSRQGGNEQFF. CDR3 in DNA: TGTGCCAGCTCACGCCAGGGAGGGAATGAGCAGTTCTTC.

DNA of the CDR3: TGTGCCAGCAGCTACCGGGACGGAAGCAATCAGCCCCAGCATTTT. This codes for CASSYRDGSNQPQHF. This chain joins TRBV7-2 and TRBJ1-5, with TRBD1 as a possible D gene (5 bases). CDR1 and CDR2 from the germline V gene are SGHTA and FQGNSA. With 4 bases removed from V and 1 base from J, the gap between germline ends came to 11 bases. There are 15 residues in the CDR3.

This chain joins TRBV29-1 and TRBJ2-1; no clear D gene. The CDR3 covers 13 residues. Trimming pared 3 bases from V and 0 bases from J, leaving 6 bases between. Germline-derived CDR1 and CDR2 are SQVTM and ANQGSEA. The CDR3 DNA is TGCAGCGTTGAGGCTGCCTCCTACAATGAGCAGTTCTTC. This sequence encodes CSVEAASYNEQFF.